This T cell receptor beta chain was retrieved from a study of human T cells and chemical hapten exposure. TCRdb reprocessed the RACE reads via MiXCR and lists one record per CDR3 protein. In the table there are a few hundred thousand distinct CDR3 sequences, around 5% of which are singletons. The CDR3 contains 14 residues. The V gene lost 0 bases and the J gene lost 7 bases, with 10 bases spanning the gap. Germline CDR1 and CDR2: LGHNA and YNFKEQ. Overall study findings and caveats: Expanded TCRs clustered into significantly more large CDR3 similarity groups than controls, the analysis revealed. There was a positive correlation between PT1 expanded TCR counts and patch test score. The donors suffered from alopecia, so their immune response may not match that of healthy people. Sensitizing with DPC caused no change in TCRs above 1 in 1000 frequency.

This clonotype turned up a few times. Its target is unknown. Time point denoted: patch test 1, 2 weeks after DPC sensitization. As to treatment: therapeutic diphenylcyclopropenone sensitization with weekly scalp DPC. The clonotype originates from a woman in her forties or fifties with alopecia areata. Some clones in this sample may be carry-over from other donors' samples. The starting material was whole blood, obtained in connection with sensitization to the hapten diphenylcyclopropenone (DPC). The chain joins TRBV4-2 to TRBJ2-1; tentative D call: TRBD2 (5 bases). CDR3 DNA: TGTGCCAGCAGCCAAGATACTAGTGTGAATGAGCAGTTCTTC. It specifies CASSQDTSVNEQFF.